In its sample, the clone carrying this T cell receptor (beta chain) was seen a few times. Its antigen is unidentified. After removal of 3 bases from V and 3 bases from J, the junction contained 4 bases not matched to a gene. The CDR3 sequence is 15 residues long. Germline values: CDR1 LGHNA, CDR2 YNFKEQ. This record belongs to a study of beta chain features in type 1 diabetes. In the study overall: Healthy donors, compared against patients, showed similar age, gender and cell yields. About 98,000,000 sorted cells were examined across all samples.

Study observations and caveats: Patients' naive, central memory and regulatory TCRB repertoires appeared more alike than those of healthy donors.

The entirety of the isolated RNA underwent reverse transcription, so expressed TCRB transcripts were sequenced. Produced via immunoSEQ multiplex PCR; TCRdb's table is partial and in-frame only. This table has about 900,000 clones, about 17% appearing once. Sequencing input: naive CD4+ T cells from blood. V and J are TRBV4-2 and TRBJ2-3; 9 nucleotides agree with TRBD1. The source is a young woman in good health. CDR3 loop: CASSQGQGLTDTQYF. DNA of the CDR3: TGTGCCAGCAGCCAGGGACAGGGCCTTACAGATACGCAGTATTTT.